Below, one TCR beta chain is given with its context. Its target is unknown. This CDR3 is built from 15 residues. Per germline, CDR1 MNHNY and CDR2 SVGAGI (reference sequence). The V and J ends lost 7 bases and 4 bases, in that order; junction bases with no gene match: 8. These data are taken from a study of cytomegalovirus exposure and HLA in healthy donors. Study-wide results and caveats: Rare TCR sequences predominated, though certain public TCRs were found in many donors. Within a later analysis, the majority of CMV-associated TCR beta chains appeared HLA-restricted. In a later analysis, TCR beta V- and J-gene trimming was associated with a missense DCLRE1C variant.

The PCR used 60 Vbeta and 13 Jbeta primers. The protocol was immunoSEQ multiplex PCR, while the TCRdb copy is restricted to in-frame clones and leaves out a portion. The profile shows about 130,000 clones, 74% of them singletons. The sample comprised PBMCs. This clonotype was obtained from a woman aged 45-60 years in good health and CMV-seropositive. V is TRBV6-6 and J is TRBJ1-5; 9 bases agree with TRBD1. The CDR3 loop is CASNYGDRDNQPQHF. The CDR3 DNA reads TGTGCCAGCAACTATGGGGACAGGGATAATCAGCCCCAGCATTTT.